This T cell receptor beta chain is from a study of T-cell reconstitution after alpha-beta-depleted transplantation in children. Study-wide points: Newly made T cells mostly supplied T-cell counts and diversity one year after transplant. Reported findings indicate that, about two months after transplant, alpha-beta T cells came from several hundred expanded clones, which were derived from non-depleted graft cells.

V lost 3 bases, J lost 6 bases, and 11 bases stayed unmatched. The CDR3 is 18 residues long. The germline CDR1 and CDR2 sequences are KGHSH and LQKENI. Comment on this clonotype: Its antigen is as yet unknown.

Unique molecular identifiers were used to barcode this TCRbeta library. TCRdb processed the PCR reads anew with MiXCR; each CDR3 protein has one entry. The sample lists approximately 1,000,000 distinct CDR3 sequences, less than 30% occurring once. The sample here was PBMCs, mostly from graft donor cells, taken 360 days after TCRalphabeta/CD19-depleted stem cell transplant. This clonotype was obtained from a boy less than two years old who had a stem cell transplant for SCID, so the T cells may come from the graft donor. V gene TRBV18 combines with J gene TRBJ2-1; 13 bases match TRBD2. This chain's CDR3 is CASSPRRLAGGHGNEQFF. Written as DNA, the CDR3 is TGTGCCAGCTCACCCCGCAGACTAGCGGGGGGCCATGGCAATGAGCAGTTCTTC.